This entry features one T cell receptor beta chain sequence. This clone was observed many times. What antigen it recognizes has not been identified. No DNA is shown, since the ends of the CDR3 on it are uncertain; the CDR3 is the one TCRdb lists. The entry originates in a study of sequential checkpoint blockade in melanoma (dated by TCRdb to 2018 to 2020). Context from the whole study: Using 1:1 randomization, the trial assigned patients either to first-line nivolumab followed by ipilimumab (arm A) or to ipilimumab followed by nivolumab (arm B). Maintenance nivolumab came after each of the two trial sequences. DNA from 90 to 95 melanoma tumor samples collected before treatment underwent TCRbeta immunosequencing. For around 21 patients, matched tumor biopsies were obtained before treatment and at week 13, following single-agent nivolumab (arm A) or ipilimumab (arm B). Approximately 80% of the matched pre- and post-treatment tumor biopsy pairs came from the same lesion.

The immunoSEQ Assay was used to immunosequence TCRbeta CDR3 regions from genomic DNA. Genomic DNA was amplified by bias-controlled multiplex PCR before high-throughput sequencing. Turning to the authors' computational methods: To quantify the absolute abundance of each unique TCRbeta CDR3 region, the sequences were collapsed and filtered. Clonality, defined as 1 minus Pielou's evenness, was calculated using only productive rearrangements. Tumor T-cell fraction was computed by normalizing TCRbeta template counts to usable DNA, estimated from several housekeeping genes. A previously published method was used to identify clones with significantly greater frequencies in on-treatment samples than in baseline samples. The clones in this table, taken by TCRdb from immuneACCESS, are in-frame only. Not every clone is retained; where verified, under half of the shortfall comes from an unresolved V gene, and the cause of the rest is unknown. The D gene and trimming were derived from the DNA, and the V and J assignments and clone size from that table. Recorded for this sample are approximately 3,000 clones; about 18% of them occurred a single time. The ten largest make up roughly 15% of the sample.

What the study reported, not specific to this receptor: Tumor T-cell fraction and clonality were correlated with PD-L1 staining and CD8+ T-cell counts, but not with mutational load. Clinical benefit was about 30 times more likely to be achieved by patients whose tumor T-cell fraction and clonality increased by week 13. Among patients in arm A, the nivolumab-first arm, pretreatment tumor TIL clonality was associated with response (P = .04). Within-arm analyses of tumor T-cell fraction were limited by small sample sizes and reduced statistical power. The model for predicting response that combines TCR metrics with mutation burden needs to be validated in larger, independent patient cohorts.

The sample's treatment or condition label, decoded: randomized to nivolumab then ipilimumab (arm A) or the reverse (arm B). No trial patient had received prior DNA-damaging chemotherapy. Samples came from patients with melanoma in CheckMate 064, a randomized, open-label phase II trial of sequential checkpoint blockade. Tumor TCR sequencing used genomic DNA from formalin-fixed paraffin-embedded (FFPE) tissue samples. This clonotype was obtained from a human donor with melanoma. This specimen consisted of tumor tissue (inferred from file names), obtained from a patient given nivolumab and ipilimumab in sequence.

The CDR3 loop reads CASSQRGVASGTYEQYF. The rearrangement joined TRBV7-5 to TRBJ2-7; the tabulated D call, TRBD2, remains unverified against the DNA. TRBV7-5 is listed as a pseudogene. Counted from cysteine to phenylalanine, this CDR3 has 17 amino acids.